This T cell receptor (beta chain) is from a study of regulatory T cells in long-lasting Graves disease. Overall study results and limits: Persistent Graves' patients had lower TCR diversity than newly diagnosed ones.

J lost 0 bases, V lost 3 bases, and 9 bases had no gene match. Germline V gives CDR1 SEHNR, CDR2 FQNEAQ (reference sequence). The CDR3 is made up of 19 amino acids. Of note for this clonotype: Its antigen is unidentified.

Sequencing libraries for TCR beta were prepared with iRepertoire HTBI primers and Arm-PCR of CDR3 regions. TCRdb reprocessed the multiplex PCR reads with MiXCR, giving one entry per CDR3 protein. In the table there are about 420,000 distinct CDR3 sequences, roughly 15% of which are singletons. Time point specified: newly diagnosed GD, antithyroid drugs for less than 3 months. With RNA extracted from PBMCs as input, the TCR library was made. A further study also used this sample, focusing on T cells in Graves' hyperthyroidism and ophthalmopathy. That work adds: HTBI primers were used for first-round RT-PCR of the TCR CDR3.

The rearrangement uses TRBV7-9 and TRBJ1-6, with 9 bases matching TRBD1. The sequences come from peripheral blood mononuclear cells (PBMCs), collected at new diagnosis, from a patient treated with antithyroid drugs. The TCR comes from a woman aged 18-35 years with Graves disease. CDR3 loop: CASSFSPGQGSSYNSPLHF. Here the CDR3 DNA reads TGTGCCAGCAGCTTTAGCCCGGGACAGGGAAGCTCCTATAATTCACCCCTCCACTTT.